This entry lists 30 T cell receptor beta chains sequenced from one sample in a study of control samples from healthy donors and cancer patients. Generated by immunoSEQ multiplex PCR, the TCRdb table keeps only in-frame clones and is missing some. The table shows 75,000 to 95,000 clones, with over 85% occurring only once. The sequenced sample was blood. The receptors originated from a woman aged 25 to 45 in good health.

This chain uses TRBV9 with TRBJ1-1; D unresolved. V was clipped by 0 bases and J by 3 bases, with 9 bases between them. Looked up from germline, CDR1 is SGDLS and CDR2 is YYNGEE. The CDR3 spans 14 residues. The CDR3 coding sequence is TGTGCCAGCAGCGTAGGAGCCGAGTACACTGAAGCTTTCTTT. It yields the protein CASSVGAEYTEAFF.

The rearrangement links TRBV10-3 to TRBJ1-1, with a weak D call TRBD1 (5 bases). CDR1 ENHRY and CDR2 SYGVKD come from the germline V gene. The V and J ends lost 6 bases and 3 bases respectively, with 11 bases between them. This CDR3 spans 13 amino acids. CDR3 in amino acids: CAIRGAGDTEAFF. Here the CDR3 DNA reads TGTGCCATCAGAGGGGCCGGGGACACTGAAGCTTTCTTT.

The rearrangement joins TRBV29-1 to TRBJ2-1; D not certain. The V gene's germline CDR1 is SQVTM and CDR2 ANQGSEA. Trimming took 6 bases from V and 0 from J, leaving 12 bases between them. The CDR3 totals 14 residues. CDR3 coding DNA: TGCAGCGTGGGCTCTAAGAGCTCCTACAATGAGCAGTTCTTC. It specifies CSVGSKSSYNEQFF.

V and J are TRBV12-5 and TRBJ2-7; D possibly corresponds to TRBD1 (6 bases). Germline V gene sequence: CDR1 LGHNT, CDR2 FRNRAP. Trimming shortened V by 4 bases and J by 4 bases, and 14 bases separated the two germline ends. The CDR3 is 14 residues long. CDR3: CASGSGDPSYEQYF. CDR3 coding DNA: TGTGCTAGTGGTTCAGGGGACCCCTCGTACGAGCAGTACTTC. The full variable domain, completed using reference TRBV12-5 and TRBJ2-7, is DARVTQTPRHKVTEMGQEVTMRCQPILGHNTVFWYRQTMMQGLELLAYFRNRAPLDDSGMPKDRFSAEMPDATLATLKIQPSEPRDSAVYFCASGSGDPSYEQYFGPGTRLTVT.

The rearrangement links TRBV19 to TRBJ1-1; weak D call: TRBD1 (5 bases). Deletions cut 4 bases from V and 5 bases from J, with 17 bases between. CDR1 is LNHDA, CDR2 SQIVND, per germline (reference sequence). The CDR3 covers 15 residues. CDR3 residues: CASSTPGTKRTEAFF. In DNA, the CDR3 is TGTGCCAGTAGTACACCCGGGACTAAGAGGACTGAAGCTTTCTTT.

The chain joins TRBV5-6 to TRBJ1-2; TRBD1 aligns across 7 bases. V shed 0 bases, J shed 7 bases, and the junction held 6 bases outside the gene matches. Germline V gene data show CDR1 as SGHDT and CDR2 as YYEEEE. This CDR3 is built from 14 residues. The CDR3 sequence: CASSLGRGATGYTF. In nucleotides, the CDR3 is TGTGCCAGCAGCTTGGGCAGGGGGGCCACTGGCTACACCTTC.

The gene calls are TRBV24-1 and TRBJ2-2; TRBD2 matches at 16 bases. The CDR3 has 20 amino acids. Germline V gene sequence: CDR1 KGHDR, CDR2 SFDVKD. The V gene end was trimmed by 5 bases and the J gene end by 6 bases; junction bases not matched to a gene: 14. The CDR3 protein is CATSGPGTSGGAALSGELFF. The CDR3 DNA is TGTGCCACCAGTGGCCCCGGGACTAGCGGGGGGGCGGCCCTCTCCGGGGAGCTGTTTTTT.

The chain recombines TRBV5-4 with TRBJ2-5, with D possibly TRBD2 on 7 matching bases. This CDR3 contains 17 residues. With 0 bases removed from V and 0 bases from J, the gap between germline ends came to 15 bases. Germline V lookup: CDR1 SGHNT, CDR2 YYREEE (reference sequence). The DNA of the CDR3 is TGTGCCAGCAGCTTGGCGGGGGGCGGAGGGTACCAAGAGACCCAGTACTTC. It translates to CASSLAGGGGYQETQYF. The variable domain in full, with the rest retrieved from reference TRBV5-4 and TRBJ2-5, is ETGVTQSPTHLIKTRGQQVTLRCSSQSGHNTVSWYQQALGQGPQFIFQYYREEENGRGNFPPRFSGLQFPNYSSELNVNALELDDSALYLCASSLAGGGGYQETQYFGPGTRLLVL.

The chain recombines TRBV6-4 with TRBJ2-3; 12 nucleotides line up with TRBD2. The junction had 0 bases not matched to a gene; V was cut back by 4 bases and J by 1 base. Germline CDR1 MRHNA, CDR2 SNTAGT. This CDR3 has 15 residues. The CDR3 loop reads CASSGTSGGTDTQYF. The CDR3, as DNA: TGTGCCAGCAGTGGGACTAGCGGGGGCACAGATACGCAGTATTTT.

The chain joins TRBV11-3 to TRBJ1-1; no clear D. Germline lookup yields CDR1 SGHNT and CDR2 YENEEA. Trimming removed 5 bases at V and 0 bases at J, with 10 bases between. The CDR3 is 14 amino acids. The CDR3 protein is CASSVGPMNTEAFF. The CDR3 DNA sequence: TGTGCCAGCAGCGTCGGACCGATGAACACTGAAGCTTTCTTT.

The chain couples TRBV25-1 to TRBJ2-7; D may be TRBD1 (6 bases). V was cut by 6 bases and J by 9 bases, with 15 bases left in between. Germline lookup yields CDR1 MGHDK and CDR2 SYGVNS. The CDR3 loop spans 12 amino acids. In DNA form, the CDR3 reads TGTGCCAGCAGCCCCCCCCAGGGGACGCAGTACTTC. Protein product: CASSPPQGTQYF.

In this sample, this clone turned up a few times. The rearrangement joins TRBV2 to TRBJ1-2, with D unclear. The CDR3 contains 14 residues. Germline CDR1 reads SNHLY; CDR2 reads FYNNEI. V lost 7 bases and J 4 bases, leaving 16 bases between the germline ends. The CDR3 sequence: CASTPADGPYGYTF. CDR3 bases: TGTGCCAGCACCCCGGCGGACGGTCCCTATGGCTACACCTTC.

The chain couples TRBV11-1 to TRBJ1-2; TRBD1 might be the D (6 bases). The germline V gene has CDR1 SGHAT and CDR2 FQDESV (reference sequence). The V end lost 1 base, the J end lost 0 bases, and 9 bases lay between the germline ends. This CDR3 region has 15 residues. CDR3 amino acids: CASSLGTASNYGYTF. Here the CDR3 DNA reads TGTGCCAGCAGCTTAGGGACAGCGTCTAACTATGGCTACACCTTC. Variable domain in full (rest from reference TRBV11-1 and TRBJ1-2): EAEVAQSPRYKITEKSQAVAFWCDPISGHATLYWYRQILGQGPELLVQFQDESVVDDSQLPKDRFSAERLKGVDSTLKIQPAELGDSAMYLCASSLGTASNYGYTFGSGTRLTVV.

CDR3 loop: CASTETETSYEQYF. The CDR3 region has the DNA TGTGCCAGCACCGAGACAGAAACCTCCTACGAGCAGTACTTC. This sequence joins TRBV7-9 and TRBJ2-7, with D possibly matching TRBD1 (5 bases). The CDR3 sequence is 14 residues long. With 7 bases removed from V and 0 bases from J, the gap between germline ends came to 13 bases. In germline, CDR1 is SEHNR, CDR2 FQNEAQ (reference sequence).

The V and J genes are TRBV9 and TRBJ1-2; 8 nucleotides match TRBD1. The ends lost 5 bases at V and 4 bases at J; junction bases unmatched: 10. This CDR3 region has 15 residues. The germline gives CDR1 SGDLS, CDR2 YYNGEE. The CDR3 here is CASRERETGGYGYTF. The CDR3, as DNA: TGTGCCAGCAGGGAAAGGGAAACAGGGGGCTATGGCTACACCTTC.

This chain connects TRBV29-1 to TRBJ1-2; D not certain. From germline, CDR1 is SQVTM and CDR2 ANQGSEA. The CDR3 contains 13 residues. The V and J ends lost 4 bases and 4 bases respectively, with 13 bases between them. This chain's CDR3 is CSVAAARGYGYTF. The CDR3 nucleotides read TGCAGCGTTGCAGCAGCACGGGGCTATGGCTACACCTTC.

The rearrangement uses TRBV24-1 and TRBJ1-5; possible D gene TRBD1, 6 bases. The CDR3 is made up of 13 amino acids. V was trimmed by 7 bases and J by 2 bases, leaving 8 bases between them. Germline V gene lookup returns CDR1 KGHDR and CDR2 SFDVKD. The CDR3 DNA follows: TGTGCCACCAGGGGGGCGGGCAATCAGCCCCAGCATTTT. Translating it yields CATRGAGNQPQHF.

The chain employs TRBV18 and TRBJ2-3, with D possibly being TRBD1 or TRBD2 (5 bases each). V lost 0 bases to trimming and J lost 5 bases, with 12 bases between them. Per germline, CDR1 KGHSH and CDR2 LQKENI. The CDR3 consists of 15 residues. This CDR3 reads CASSPPDRGEDTQYF. In nucleotides, the CDR3 is TGTGCCAGCTCACCACCGGATAGGGGAGAAGATACGCAGTATTTT.

The chain has TRBV5-1 and TRBJ1-1, with unresolved D. The CDR3 sequence is 12 residues long. Trimming removed 5 bases from V and 4 bases from J, with 9 bases in between. CDR1 SGHRS and CDR2 YFSETQ come from the germline V gene. DNA for the CDR3: TGCGCCAGCAGGGGGAGCAGCACTGAAGCTTTCTTT. This gives the protein CASRGSSTEAFF.

This chain links TRBV7-9 with TRBJ1-4, with 8 bases aligning to TRBD1. Per the germline V gene, CDR1 is SEHNR and CDR2 is FQNEAQ (reference sequence). V lost 7 bases to trimming and J lost 1 base; unmatched junction nucleotides: 5. CDR3 length: 15 amino acids. Here the CDR3 DNA reads TGTGCCAGCAAGACAGGGGTTGGAACTAATGAAAAACTGTTTTTT. Translated, it gives CASKTGVGTNEKLFF.

This clone has a handful of counts. The genes are TRBV28 and TRBJ2-7, with 7 bases lining up with TRBD2. The CDR3 loop spans 16 amino acids. V shed 6 bases and J 2 bases; nucleotides not matched to a gene: 13. Germline CDR1 reads MDHEN; CDR2 reads SYDVKM. CDR3 sequence reads: CASSPTPWGGAYEQYF. The CDR3 bases are TGTGCCAGCAGCCCAACTCCTTGGGGGGGGGCCTACGAGCAGTACTTC.

The chain employs TRBV10-3 and TRBJ1-2; perhaps TRBD1 as D (6 bases). CDR3 length: 12 residues. Germline lookup yields CDR1 ENHRY and CDR2 SYGVKD. Trimming took off 7 bases at V and 4 bases at J, with 10 bases between the two ends. This CDR3 reads CAITGDSYGYTF. As DNA, the CDR3 is TGTGCCATCACAGGGGATAGCTATGGCTACACCTTC.

The chain couples TRBV9 to TRBJ1-2, with D possibly matching TRBD1 (5 bases). Germline V gene sequence: CDR1 SGDLS, CDR2 YYNGEE. This CDR3 has 14 residues. V lost 5 bases and J 0 bases, leaving 11 bases between the germline ends. In DNA form, the CDR3 reads TGTGCCAGCAGGGGGGACCGGGCTAACTATGGCTACACCTTC. It is translated as CASRGDRANYGYTF.

CDR3 sequence (DNA): TGTGCCAGCAGTCCCGGGACAGGGCCCAATCAGCCCCAGCATTTT. Residues: CASSPGTGPNQPQHF. The genes are TRBV27 and TRBJ1-5; 9 bases are shared with TRBD1. The CDR3 runs to 15 residues. V shed 5 bases, J shed 3 bases, and the junction held 5 bases outside the gene matches. Germline-derived CDR1 and CDR2 are MNHEY and SMNVEV (reference sequence).

V gene TRBV5-1 combines with J gene TRBJ2-3; D is unclear. With 0 bases removed from V and 2 bases from J, the gap between germline ends came to 10 bases. The germline V gene encodes CDR1 SGHRS and CDR2 YFSETQ. This CDR3 spans 15 amino acids. CDR3 residues: CASSLGNAFTDTQYF. In DNA, the CDR3 is TGCGCCAGCAGCTTGGGGAATGCTTTCACAGATACGCAGTATTTT. The full variable domain, rest sourced from reference TRBV5-1 and TRBJ2-3, is KAGVTQTPRYLIKTRGQQVTLSCSPISGHRSVSWYQQTPGQGLQFLFEYFSETQRNKGNFPGRFSGRQFSNSRSEMNVSTLELGDSALYLCASSLGNAFTDTQYFGPGTRLTVL.

V and J are TRBV5-1 and TRBJ2-1, with D perhaps matching TRBD1 (6 bases). This CDR3 spans 20 amino acids. Germline loops: CDR1 SGHRS, CDR2 YFSETQ. Trimming shortened V by 0 bases and J by 0 bases, and 22 bases separated the two germline ends. CDR3 in amino acids: CASSLARPGQLLSSYNEQFF. The CDR3 DNA reads TGCGCCAGCAGCTTGGCGCGGCCGGGACAACTTTTAAGCTCCTACAATGAGCAGTTCTTC.

The V and J genes are TRBV5-1 and TRBJ1-4; D is undetermined. Trimming took 4 bases from V and 0 from J, leaving 10 bases between them. CDR3 length: 15 residues. Germline V lookup: CDR1 SGHRS, CDR2 YFSETQ. The CDR3 DNA reads as TGCGCCAGCAGCCCCGACGGTGCAACTAATGAAAAACTGTTTTTT. As protein: CASSPDGATNEKLFF.

This chain links TRBV18 with TRBJ2-7; D tentatively reads TRBD1 or TRBD2 (5 bases each). This CDR3 comprises 14 residues. Germline V gene lookup returns CDR1 KGHSH and CDR2 LQKENI. Trimming shortened V by 3 bases and J by 1 base, and 10 bases separated the two germline ends. The CDR3: CASSPTGASYEQYF. The DNA of the CDR3 is TGTGCCAGCTCACCCACCGGGGCATCCTACGAGCAGTACTTC.

This rearrangement joins TRBV12-3 or TRBV12-4 to TRBJ1-2; the D is unclear. The CDR3 is made up of 11 amino acids. The V gene lost 6 bases and the J gene lost 6 bases, with 8 bases spanning the gap. The DNA of the CDR3 is TGTGCCAGCAGCCACGGGGATGGCTACACCTTC. Translation: CASSHGDGYTF.

The V gene is TRBV6-5, the J gene TRBJ2-7; D unresolved. Germline V lookup: CDR1 MNHEY, CDR2 SVGAGI. There are 15 residues in the CDR3. The V and J ends lost 0 bases and 0 bases respectively, with 9 bases between them. CDR3 in DNA: TGTGCCAGCAGTTACTCCTTCCGCAGCTCCTACGAGCAGTACTTC. This encodes CASSYSFRSSYEQYF.